This paragraph covers one T cell receptor (beta chain) sequence. Its target is not known. The sample is drawn from a study of graft-versus-host responses after intestinal transplantation. Looking at the study overall: Every transplant recipient was induced with anti-thymocyte globulin, then maintained on tacrolimus and steroids for 2 to 3 years. Regarding the study as a whole: Some patients had graft-donor T cell macrochimerism, and their allografts showed high graft-versus-host to host-versus-graft clonal ratios.

Measured with immunoSEQ multiplex PCR; TCRdb has only the in-frame clones, and not every one. The data contain over 90,000 clones, approximately 94% of them singletons. V lost 6 bases and J lost 6, with 12 bases in between. The CDR3 sequence is 12 residues long. The germline V gene has CDR1 SNHLY and CDR2 FYNNEI. The specimen was unstimulated CD8+ T cells sorted from spleen or lymph node cells, collected before intestinal transplant. The TCR originated in a human donor who received an intestinal transplant. This chain uses TRBV2 with TRBJ2-7; no reliable D call. The CDR3 DNA sequence: TGTGCCAGCAGGAATCGGGCGACCGAGCAGTACTTC. Translated, it gives CASRNRATEQYF.